The clone carrying this T cell receptor beta chain appeared many times. The antigen is unknown. TCRdb independently ran MiXCR on the 5' RACE reads; one entry per CDR3 protein. The table has 80,000 to 100,000 distinct CDR3 sequences, about 5.8% seen once. The data are from a study of T cells after yellow fever vaccination. Germline V CDR1 and CDR2: MNHEY, SVGEGT. V was shortened by 7 bases and J by 1 base, with 13 bases between the two germline ends. This CDR3 has 14 amino acids. Study results and limitations: It was a weaker secondary response, yet one that peaked faster, at day 5 versus 15. Among primary-vaccination clones, most reappeared after the booster, at just under 98% for CD4 and roughly 90% for CD8.

The sequence was collected from a man in his late teens or twenties who received the YFV17D yellow fever vaccine. The chain recombines TRBV6-2 or TRBV6-3 with TRBJ2-5, with TRBD2 as a possible D gene (6 bases). The sequencing here drew on CD8+ T cells sorted from PBMCs, taken 10 days after the yellow fever booster vaccination. The CDR3 loop reads CASTKRRGQETQYF. The CDR3 DNA sequence: TGTGCCAGCACCAAAAGGAGGGGCCAAGAGACCCAGTACTTC.